Below are 12 T cell receptor beta chains sequenced from a single sample in a study of shared clonotypes between healthy human individuals. Only in-frame clones appear in the TCRdb table, and some are missing; sequencing was by immunoSEQ multiplex PCR. Of approximately 460,000 clones in the sample, approximately 80% were seen once. The sample was PBMCs. The receptor source for this set is a woman aged 40 to 50 in good health. Some clones in this sample may be carry-over from other donors' samples.

To note about this clone: The junction differs from germline at one of its ends, possibly a read error. J is TRBJ2-3 and V is TRBV6-1, with 10 bases fitting TRBD2. The CDR3 length is 17 residues. Germline CDR1 and CDR2: MNHNS and SASEGT. This CDR3 is CASSQATSGYRTDTQYF. The CDR3 bases are TGTGCCAGCAGTCAAGCGACTAGCGGGTATCGCACAGATACGCAGTATTTT.

This clone showed up many times. V is TRBV5-1 and J is TRBJ1-4; 7 positions agree with TRBD1. Unmatched junction bases numbered 11, after V lost 0 bases and J lost 12 bases. The germline V gene has CDR1 SGHRS and CDR2 YFSETQ. CDR3 length: 15 amino acids. CDR3 protein: CASSLGTTGREELFF. Written as DNA, the CDR3 is TGCGCCAGCAGCTTGGGTACGACAGGGAGGGAAGAACTGTTTTTT.

The chain carries TRBV19 and TRBJ1-6; 11 bases match TRBD1. The CDR3 spans 16 residues. Germline V gene lookup returns CDR1 LNHDA and CDR2 SQIVND (reference sequence). V dropped 6 bases and J dropped 9; count of bases not matched to a gene: 10. CDR3 in amino acids: CASRNYPGTGGSPLHF. CDR3 coding DNA: TGTGCCAGTAGGAACTACCCCGGGACAGGGGGTTCACCCCTCCACTTT. The full variable domain, rest sourced from reference TRBV19 and TRBJ1-6, is DGGITQSPKYLFRKEGQNVTLSCEQNLNHDAMYWYRQDPGQGLRLIYYSQIVNDFQKGDIAEGYSVSREKKESFPLTVTSAQKNPTAFYLCASRNYPGTGGSPLHFGNGTRLTVT.

This chain joins TRBV5-8 and TRBJ2-1, with D tentatively TRBD1 or TRBD2 (5 bases each). The CDR3 loop spans 15 amino acids. Per germline, CDR1 SGHTS and CDR2 YDEGEE. The V end was cut by 0 bases, the J end by 2 bases, with 9 bases between. The CDR3 sequence: CASSLGGSPYNEQFF. For the CDR3, the DNA is TGTGCCAGCAGCTTGGGGGGGAGCCCCTACAATGAGCAGTTCTTC.

This rearrangement joins TRBV30 to TRBJ2-7; D call uncertain. The CDR3 consists of 12 residues. The ends were cut back, 4 bases at V and 7 bases at J, with 14 bases in the middle. The germline V gene has CDR1 GTSNPN and CDR2 SVGIG (reference sequence). The CDR3 nucleotides are TGTGCCTGGAACCCGGGCCCCGGGGAGCAGTACTTC. Protein product: CAWNPGPGEQYF.

V is TRBV29-1 and J is TRBJ2-7, with 7 bases identical to TRBD2. The CDR3 spans 15 residues. The V segment lost 0 bases and the J segment 6 bases; nucleotides outside the gene matches: 11. Germline V gene lookup returns CDR1 SQVTM and CDR2 ANQGSEA. CDR3 sequence: CSVEDTPSGRAEQYF. The CDR3 DNA sequence: TGCAGCGTTGAAGATACCCCTAGCGGAAGGGCCGAGCAGTACTTC.

This clone was seen only once. The chain employs TRBV4-2 and TRBJ2-3; no clear D. V lost 4 bases and J lost 0, with 5 bases in between. Germline V lookup: CDR1 LGHNA, CDR2 YNFKEQ. CDR3 length: 13 residues. The CDR3 DNA is TGTGCCAGCAGCCGTCAAAGCACAGATACGCAGTATTTT. This translates into CASSRQSTDTQYF.

On this clone itself: One base separates it from a far larger clone, so it is likely a read error. The chain joins TRBV30 to TRBJ2-7; 8 bases fit TRBD2. Germline V gene sequence: CDR1 GTSNPN, CDR2 SVGIG (reference sequence). With V trimmed by 4 bases and J by 7 bases, 15 bases remained unmatched. This CDR3 is 15 amino acids long. The CDR3 spells CAWTSGTRPGSEQYF. In nucleotides, the CDR3 is TGTGCCTGGACCTCCGGGACTAGGCCCGGTTCGGAGCAGTACTTC.

The chain is built from TRBV19 and TRBJ2-3, with 14 bases identical to TRBD2. CDR1 LNHDA and CDR2 SQIVND come from the germline V gene (reference sequence). The CDR3 sequence is 17 residues long. The junction had 6 bases not matched to a gene; V was cut back by 3 bases and J by 4 bases. CDR3 sequence reads: CASSISGLAGVADTQYF. CDR3 bases: TGTGCCAGTAGTATCTCGGGACTAGCGGGAGTAGCAGATACGCAGTATTTT.

On this clone: Other DNA sequences of this sample code for an identical CDR3. The CDR3 loop reads CASSSRTGRNTEAFF. The DNA for the CDR3 is TGTGCCAGTAGTTCCCGGACAGGCCGGAACACTGAAGCTTTCTTT. The chain couples TRBV19 to TRBJ1-1, with TRBD1 matching over 7 bases. The trim removed 5 bases at V and 1 base at J, leaving 7 bases unmatched. This CDR3 region has 15 residues. CDR1 is LNHDA and CDR2 is SQIVND in the germline V gene (reference sequence). Full variable domain (rest looked up from reference TRBV19 and TRBJ1-1): DGGITQSPKYLFRKEGQNVTLSCEQNLNHDAMYWYRQDPGQGLRLIYYSQIVNDFQKGDIAEGYSVSREKKESFPLTVTSAQKNPTAFYLCASSSRTGRNTEAFFGQGTRLTVV.

The rearrangement uses TRBV6-1 and TRBJ2-7; D may match TRBD1 or TRBD2 (6 bases each). Germline CDR1 reads MNHNS; CDR2 reads SASEGT. Trimming took off 6 bases at V and 3 bases at J, with 15 bases between the two ends. The CDR3 runs 14 residues. CDR3 protein: CASSIQGLFYEQYF. The CDR3 region has the DNA TGTGCCAGCAGCATACAGGGACTCTTCTACGAGCAGTACTTC.

This clone turned up a few times. The genes are TRBV5-1 and TRBJ2-6, with TRBD1 matching 9 bases. The CDR3 sequence is 18 residues long. Trimming cost V 4 bases and J 3 bases; bases outside gene matches: 11. Germline V CDR1 and CDR2: SGHRS, YFSETQ. As DNA, the CDR3 is TGCGCCAGCAGCCTAGGGACAGGGAGTTCCGGTGGGGCCAACGTCCTGACTTTC. Amino acids: CASSLGTGSSGGANVLTF. Drawing the rest from reference TRBV5-1 and TRBJ2-6, the complete variable domain is KAGVTQTPRYLIKTRGQQVTLSCSPISGHRSVSWYQQTPGQGLQFLFEYFSETQRNKGNFPGRFSGRQFSNSRSEMNVSTLELGDSALYLCASSLGTGSSGGANVLTFGAGSRLTVL.